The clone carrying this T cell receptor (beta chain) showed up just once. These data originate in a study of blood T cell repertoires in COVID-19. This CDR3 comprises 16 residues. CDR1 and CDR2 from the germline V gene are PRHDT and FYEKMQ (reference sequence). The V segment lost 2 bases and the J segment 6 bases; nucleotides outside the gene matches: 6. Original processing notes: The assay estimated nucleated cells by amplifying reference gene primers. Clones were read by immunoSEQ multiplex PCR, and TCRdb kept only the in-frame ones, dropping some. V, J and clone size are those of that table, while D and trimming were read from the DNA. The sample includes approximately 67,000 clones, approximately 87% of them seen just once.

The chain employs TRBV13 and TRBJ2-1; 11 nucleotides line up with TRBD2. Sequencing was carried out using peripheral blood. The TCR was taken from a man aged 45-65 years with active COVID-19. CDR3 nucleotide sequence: TGTGCCAGCAGCTTAAGACTAGCGGGATATCTCAATGAGCAGTTCTTC. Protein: CASSLRLAGYLNEQFF.